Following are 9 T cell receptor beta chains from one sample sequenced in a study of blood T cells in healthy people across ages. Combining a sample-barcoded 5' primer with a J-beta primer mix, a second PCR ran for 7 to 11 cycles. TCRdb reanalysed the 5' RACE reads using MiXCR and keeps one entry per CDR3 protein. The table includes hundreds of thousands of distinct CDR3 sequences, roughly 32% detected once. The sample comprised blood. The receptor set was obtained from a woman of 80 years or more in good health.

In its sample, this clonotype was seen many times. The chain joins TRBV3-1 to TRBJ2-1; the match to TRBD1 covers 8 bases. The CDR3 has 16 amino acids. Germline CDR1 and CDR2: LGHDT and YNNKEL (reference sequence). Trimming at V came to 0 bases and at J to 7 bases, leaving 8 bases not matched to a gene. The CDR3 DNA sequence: TGTGCCAGCAGCCAAGAGCCAGGGGGCTATCAAAATGAGCAGTTCTTC. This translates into CASSQEPGGYQNEQFF.

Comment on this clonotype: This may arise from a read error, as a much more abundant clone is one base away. The CDR3 region is CASRLREDYGYTF. In DNA, the CDR3 is TGTGCCAGCAGGTTAAGGGAGGACTATGGCTACACCTTC. This chain joins TRBV12-3 or TRBV12-4 and TRBJ1-2; D ambiguous. Trimming took off 6 bases at V and 3 bases at J, with 11 bases between the two ends. CDR3 size: 13 residues.

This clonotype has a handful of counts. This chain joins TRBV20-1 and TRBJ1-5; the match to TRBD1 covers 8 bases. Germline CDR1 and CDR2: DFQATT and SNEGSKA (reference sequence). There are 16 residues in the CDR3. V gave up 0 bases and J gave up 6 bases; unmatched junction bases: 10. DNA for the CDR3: TGCAGTGCTAGAGATCAGGGGCAGGGGGCGGGTCAGCCCCAGCATTTT. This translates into CSARDQGQGAGQPQHF.

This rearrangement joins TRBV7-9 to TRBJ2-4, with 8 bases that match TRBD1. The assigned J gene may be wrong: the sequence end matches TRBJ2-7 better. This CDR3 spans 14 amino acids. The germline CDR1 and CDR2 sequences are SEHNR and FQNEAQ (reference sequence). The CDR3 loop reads CASSLDRGVYEQYF. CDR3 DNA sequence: TGTGCCAGCAGCCTCGACAGGGGAGTCTACGAGCAGTACTTC.

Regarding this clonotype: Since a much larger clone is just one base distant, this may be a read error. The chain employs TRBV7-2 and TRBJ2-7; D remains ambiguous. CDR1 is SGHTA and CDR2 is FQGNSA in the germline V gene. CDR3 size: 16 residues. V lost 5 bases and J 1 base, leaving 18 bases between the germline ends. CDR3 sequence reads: CTSSLKASEASYEQYF. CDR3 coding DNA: TGTACCAGCAGCCTTAAGGCATCCGAGGCGTCCTACGAGCAGTACTTC. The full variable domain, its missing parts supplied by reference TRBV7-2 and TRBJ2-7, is GAGVSQSPSNKVTEKGKDVELRCDPISGHTALYWYRQSLGQGLEFLIYFQGNSAPDKSGLPSDRFSAERTGGSVSTLTIQRTQQEDSAVYLCTSSLKASEASYEQYFGPGTRLTVT.

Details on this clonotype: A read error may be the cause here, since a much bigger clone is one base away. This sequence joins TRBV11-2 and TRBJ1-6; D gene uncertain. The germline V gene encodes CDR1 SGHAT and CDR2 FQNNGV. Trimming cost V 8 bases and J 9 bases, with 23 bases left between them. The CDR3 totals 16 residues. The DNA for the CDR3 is TGTGCCAGCTGCTCAGTCGGCGGTCAGGCCGGTTCACCCCTCCACTTT. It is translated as CASCSVGGQAGSPLHF.

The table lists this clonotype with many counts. CDR3 loop: CAIGPGQGRLYF. In nucleotides, the CDR3 is TGTGCCATCGGTCCCGGACAGGGACGGCTGTACTTC. The rearrangement joins TRBV10-3 to TRBJ2-5, with TRBD1 matching 8 bases. V gave up 8 bases and J gave up 13 bases; unmatched junction bases: 12. Germline CDR1 ENHRY, CDR2 SYGVKD. The CDR3 extends over 12 amino acids.

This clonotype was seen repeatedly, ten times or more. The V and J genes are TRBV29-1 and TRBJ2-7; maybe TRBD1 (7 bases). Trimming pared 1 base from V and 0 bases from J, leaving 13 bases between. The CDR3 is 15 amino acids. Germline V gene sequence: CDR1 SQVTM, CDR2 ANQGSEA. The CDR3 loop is CSVEVGRGVSYEQYF. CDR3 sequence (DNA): TGCAGCGTTGAAGTTGGCAGGGGGGTCTCCTACGAGCAGTACTTC.

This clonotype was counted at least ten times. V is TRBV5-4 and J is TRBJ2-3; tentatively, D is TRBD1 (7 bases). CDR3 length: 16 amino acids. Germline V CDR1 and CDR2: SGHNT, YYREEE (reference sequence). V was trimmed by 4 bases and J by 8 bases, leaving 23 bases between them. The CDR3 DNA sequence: TGTGCCAGCAGCGGAGGGGACAGCGGCCGCGTTGGTACGCAGTATTTT. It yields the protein CASSGGDSGRVGTQYF.